The 25 T cell receptor beta chains given below trace back to one sample, sequenced in a study of PD-L1 blockade in urothelial cancer. TCRdb's copy holds only in-frame clones and misses some; the assay was immunoSEQ multiplex PCR. The data hold 55,000 or so clones, with over 75% observed a single time. The sample here was PBMCs, taken around atezolizumab (anti-PD-L1) treatment. All receptors come from a man between 35 and 55 years old with urothelial cancer.

The rearrangement links TRBV5-6 to TRBJ1-4; D is undetermined. Trimming removed 0 bases from V and 5 bases from J, with 11 bases in between. CDR3 size: 15 residues. Germline assignment: CDR1 SGHDT and CDR2 YYEEEE. CDR3 protein: CASSLGLGENEKLFF. As DNA, the CDR3 is TGTGCCAGCAGCTTGGGTCTGGGAGAGAATGAAAAACTGTTTTTT.

The chain carries TRBV5-6 and TRBJ2-7; no definite D call. Trimming shortened V by 0 bases and J by 5 bases, and 9 bases separated the two germline ends. CDR3 length: 13 amino acids. Germline V gene sequence: CDR1 SGHDT, CDR2 YYEEEE. CDR3 residues: CASSLGARNEQYF. CDR3 nucleotides: TGTGCCAGCAGCTTGGGGGCCAGGAACGAGCAGTACTTC.

Only one count was recorded for this clone. The rearrangement joins TRBV11-2 to TRBJ2-5; 9 bases fit TRBD1. This CDR3 is 15 amino acids long. Germline CDR1 SGHAT, CDR2 FQNNGV. The ends lost 3 bases at V and 7 bases at J; junction bases unmatched: 9. The CDR3 DNA reads as TGTGCCAGCAGCTTCGGACAGGGGAAGGGGGGGACCCAGTACTTC. It specifies CASSFGQGKGGTQYF.

The chain is built from TRBV27 and TRBJ2-7; 8 bases are a match to TRBD2. Germline V CDR1 and CDR2: MNHEY, SMNVEV (reference sequence). V lost 5 bases, J lost 1 base, and 4 bases stayed unmatched. The CDR3 runs to 14 residues. The CDR3 is CASSGTSGSYEQYF. The CDR3 nucleotides are TGTGCCAGCAGTGGAACTAGCGGATCCTACGAGCAGTACTTC.

V gene TRBV6-1 combines with J gene TRBJ2-3; a weak D match, TRBD1 (5 bases). Germline values: CDR1 MNHNS, CDR2 SASEGT. V lost 6 bases and J lost 1, with 14 bases in between. This CDR3 has 15 residues. CDR3 sequence reads: CASRPKQAGTDTQYF. The CDR3 nucleotides read TGTGCCAGCAGGCCCAAACAGGCTGGCACAGATACGCAGTATTTT.

This chain joins TRBV4-3 and TRBJ1-4, with no clear D. CDR1 is LGHNA, CDR2 YSLEER, per germline. The CDR3 is 15 amino acids. Deletions cut 4 bases from V and 2 bases from J, with 11 bases between. The DNA of the CDR3 is TGCGCCAGCAGCCCTAGTGCGGGGACTAATGAAAAACTGTTTTTT. Translation: CASSPSAGTNEKLFF.

CDR3 in DNA: TGTGCCTGGCGTCCGGGACAGGGGTACACTGAAGCTTTCTTT. Translation: CAWRPGQGYTEAFF. V gene TRBV30 combines with J gene TRBJ1-1; 10 bases map to TRBD1. V lost 5 bases, J lost 3 bases, and 6 bases stayed unmatched. The CDR3 runs to 14 residues. From germline, CDR1 is GTSNPN and CDR2 SVGIG (reference sequence).

The chain couples TRBV11-2 to TRBJ2-1, with a possible D match to TRBD1 (6 bases). Trimming took off 0 bases at V and 7 bases at J, with 28 bases between the two ends. Germline CDR1 SGHAT, CDR2 FQNNGV. The CDR3 has 20 residues. This CDR3 is CASSLENSRGFERFRNEQFF. DNA of the CDR3: TGTGCCAGCAGCTTAGAAAACAGTAGGGGGTTTGAAAGGTTTCGTAATGAGCAGTTCTTC.

This clone showed up just a few times. The gene calls are TRBV27 and TRBJ1-5, with 8 bases aligning to TRBD1. This CDR3 is 14 amino acids long. Germline CDR1 and CDR2: MNHEY and SMNVEV (reference sequence). With V trimmed by 6 bases and J by 3 bases, 4 bases remained unmatched. The CDR3 region has the DNA TGTGCCAGCAGCCCAGGGGGCCCCAATCAGCCCCAGCATTTT. Translating gives CASSPGGPNQPQHF.

The J gene is TRBJ1-2, the V gene TRBV4-2; 7 positions agree with TRBD1. The length of the CDR3 is 16 residues. Germline CDR1 is LGHNA and CDR2 is YNFKEQ. V trimming: 0 bases; J trimming: 4 bases; junction bases outside the gene matches: 8. CDR3 protein: CASSQESTGVAYGYTF. Written as DNA, the CDR3 is TGTGCCAGCAGCCAAGAGTCAACAGGGGTGGCCTATGGCTACACCTTC.

V usage is TRBV6-1 and J usage is TRBJ1-5; no definite D call. Trimming took 4 bases from V and 4 from J, leaving 14 bases between them. Germline-derived CDR1 and CDR2 are MNHNS and SASEGT. The CDR3 loop spans 15 amino acids. The CDR3 sequence is CASSVSSGLNQPQHF. The CDR3 nucleotides are TGTGCCAGCAGTGTATCTAGTGGCTTGAATCAGCCCCAGCATTTT.

The J gene is TRBJ2-7, the V gene TRBV7-8, with 10 bases matching TRBD2. This CDR3 contains 19 residues. Germline assignment: CDR1 SGHVS and CDR2 FQNEAQ. Unmatched junction bases numbered 14, after V lost 1 base and J lost 2 bases. The chain's CDR3 is CASSLVSPSGSHATYEQYF. The CDR3 DNA reads as TGTGCCAGCAGCTTAGTGTCGCCTAGCGGGAGCCACGCCACCTACGAGCAGTACTTC.

The V gene is TRBV19, the J gene TRBJ1-3; D possibly corresponds to TRBD1 (6 bases). CDR1 is LNHDA, CDR2 SQIVND, per germline (reference sequence). Deletions cut 7 bases from V and 0 bases from J, with 22 bases between. This CDR3 comprises 18 residues. CDR3 nucleotides: TGTGCCAGTAAAAACCAGGGGCAGCATAAATACTCTGGAAACACCATATATTTT. Protein: CASKNQGQHKYSGNTIYF.

The rearrangement uses TRBV9 and TRBJ2-7; D is perhaps TRBD2 (6 bases). V shed 4 bases and J shed 0 bases, with 20 bases lying between them. Germline CDR1 and CDR2: SGDLS and YYNGEE. The CDR3 runs 17 residues. The CDR3: CASSLEPGLKNSYEQYF. CDR3 nucleotides: TGTGCCAGCAGCCTAGAACCGGGACTTAAAAACTCCTACGAGCAGTACTTC. Together with reference TRBV9 and TRBJ2-7, the CDR3 gives the full variable domain: DSGVTQTPKHLITATGQRVTLRCSPRSGDLSVYWYQQSLDQGLQFLIQYYNGEERAKGNILERFSAQQFPDLHSELNLSSLELGDSALYFCASSLEPGLKNSYEQYFGPGTRLTVT.

The chain employs TRBV4-2 and TRBJ2-7, with a possible D match to TRBD2 (5 bases). Germline CDR1 is LGHNA and CDR2 is YNFKEQ. This CDR3 comprises 15 residues. V was clipped by 0 bases and J by 2 bases, with 11 bases between them. This CDR3 reads CASSQDGAVPYEQYF. The CDR3 coding sequence is TGTGCCAGCAGCCAAGATGGAGCGGTTCCCTACGAGCAGTACTTC.

V is TRBV28 and J is TRBJ2-1, with 7 bases fitting TRBD1. Per the germline V gene, CDR1 is MDHEN and CDR2 is SYDVKM. The CDR3 consists of 15 residues. With 7 bases clipped from V and 0 bases from J, the junction kept 6 bases outside the gene matches. The CDR3: CASTKGAVSYNEQFF. Written as DNA, the CDR3 is TGTGCCAGCACCAAGGGGGCGGTCTCCTACAATGAGCAGTTCTTC.

V gene TRBV6-5 combines with J gene TRBJ1-1; 7 bases align to TRBD1. The germline gives CDR1 MNHEY, CDR2 SVGAGI. This CDR3 region has 15 residues. V was pared by 7 bases and J by 5 bases, with 13 bases of the junction left unmatched. The chain's CDR3 is CASIKLGGAWTEAFF. CDR3 nucleotide sequence: TGTGCCAGCATCAAACTAGGGGGCGCGTGGACTGAAGCTTTCTTT.

V gene TRBV4-1 combines with J gene TRBJ2-7; 14 nucleotides align to TRBD2. Germline V lookup: CDR1 MGHRA, CDR2 YSYEKL. Trimming took 3 bases from V and 7 from J; bases not matched to a gene: 5. This CDR3 is built from 15 residues. The CDR3: CASSQGGLAGEEQYF. The CDR3 nucleotides read TGCGCCAGCAGCCAGGGGGGACTAGCGGGAGAAGAGCAGTACTTC.

This clone was detected only once. The junction differs from germline at one of its ends, possibly a read error. This rearrangement joins TRBV2 to TRBJ1-2; D perhaps matches TRBD1 (5 bases). Germline V gene data show CDR1 as SNHLY and CDR2 as FYNNEI. There are 15 residues in the CDR3. The CDR3 region has the DNA TGTGCCAGCAGCGAAGGGGCCGGTCGTACGAATGGCTACACCTTC. As protein: CASSEGAGRTNGYTF. Variable domain in full (rest from reference TRBV2 and TRBJ1-2): EPEVTQTPSHQVTQMGQEVILRCVPISNHLYFYWYRQILGQKVEFLVSFYNNEISEKSEIFDDQFSVERPDGSNFTLKIRSTKLEDSAMYFCASSEGAGRTNGYTFGSGTRLTVV.

The rearrangement uses TRBV29-1 and TRBJ2-1, with TRBD1 as a possible D gene (6 bases). CDR3 length: 13 residues. Trimming removed 0 bases from V and 9 bases from J, with 12 bases in between. Germline V lookup: CDR1 SQVTM, CDR2 ANQGSEA. CDR3 DNA sequence: TGCAGCGTTGAAGAGGGGGCCCCGGGTGAGCAGTTCTTC. Amino acids: CSVEEGAPGEQFF.

The CDR3 coding sequence is TGTGCCAGCAGTGGGAGACAGGGGAAGGGTCAGCCCCAGCATTTT. Protein product: CASSGRQGKGQPQHF. This chain connects TRBV2 to TRBJ1-5, with 8 bases aligning to TRBD1. The germline V gene has CDR1 SNHLY and CDR2 FYNNEI. This CDR3 has 15 amino acids. With 4 bases clipped from V and 6 bases from J, the junction kept 8 bases outside the gene matches.

The rearrangement uses TRBV30 and TRBJ2-1; tentatively, D is TRBD2 (7 bases). Germline V gene sequence: CDR1 GTSNPN, CDR2 SVGIG (reference sequence). This CDR3 region has 19 residues. Trimming took off 2 bases at V and 4 bases at J, with 27 bases between the two ends. The CDR3 reads CAWSWGGSKRGGNYNEQFF. The CDR3 DNA follows: TGTGCCTGGAGTTGGGGCGGGAGCAAAAGGGGGGGAAATTACAATGAGCAGTTCTTC.

This clone was observed many times. V gene TRBV4-2 combines with J gene TRBJ2-3; the match to TRBD2 covers 9 bases. The CDR3 is 17 amino acids. V was clipped by 1 base and J by 2 bases; unmatched bases: 7. Germline V gene sequence: CDR1 LGHNA, CDR2 YNFKEQ. The CDR3 DNA reads as TGTGCCAGCAGCCAAGTTGTCGGCGGGAGGGACACAGATACGCAGTATTTT. Protein sequence: CASSQVVGGRDTDTQYF.

This chain joins TRBV7-9 and TRBJ2-7; weak D call: TRBD2 (6 bases). Germline V gene lookup returns CDR1 SEHNR and CDR2 FQNEAQ (reference sequence). The CDR3 contains 12 residues. The V end lost 5 bases, the J end lost 4 bases, and 9 bases lay between the germline ends. CDR3 sequence reads: CASSDGLYEQYF. CDR3 coding DNA: TGTGCCAGCAGCGATGGACTATACGAGCAGTACTTC.

The J gene is TRBJ2-2, the V gene TRBV5-6; 8 bases align to TRBD1. The junction had 2 bases not matched to a gene; V was cut back by 4 bases and J by 0 bases. Germline CDR1 reads SGHDT; CDR2 reads YYEEEE. This CDR3 spans 15 amino acids. This CDR3 reads CASSVQGANTGELFF. CDR3 DNA sequence: TGTGCCAGCAGCGTACAGGGGGCGAACACCGGGGAGCTGTTTTTT. The full variable domain, completed using reference TRBV5-6 and TRBJ2-2, is DAGVTQSPTHLIKTRGQQVTLRCSPKSGHDTVSWYQQALGQGPQFIFQYYEEEERQRGNFPDRFSGHQFPNYSSELNVNALLLGDSALYLCASSVQGANTGELFFGEGSRLTVL.